Given below is one T cell receptor beta chain in context. Clones were read by immunoSEQ multiplex PCR, and TCRdb kept only the in-frame ones, dropping some. This table holds more than 35,000 clones, about 84% found once. If patients had autoimmune disease history or systemic immunosuppression, they were excluded. This specimen comes from a study of OX40 agonist ivuxolimab in advanced cancers. On the study more broadly: Patients got intravenous ivuxolimab at 0.01 to 10 mg/kg every 2 weeks.

Deletions cut 2 bases from V and 5 bases from J, with 12 bases between. Germline lookup yields CDR1 WSHSY and CDR2 SAAADI. The CDR3 contains 14 residues. The chain links TRBV10-2 to TRBJ1-2, with a weak D call TRBD1 (5 bases). This sequence originates from an adult with an advanced solid tumor such as melanoma, head and neck, liver or kidney cancer. Sequencing used CD4+ or CD8+ T cells sorted from blood, obtained in a trial of the OX40 agonist ivuxolimab. The CDR3 nucleotides read TGCGCCAGCAGTGAGCCGCGGGGACTGTATGGCTACACCTTC. Translated, it gives CASSEPRGLYGYTF.